These 9 T cell receptor beta chains were sequenced from one sample in a study of blood T cell repertoires in COVID-19 (dated by TCRdb to the early 2020s). The library was produced with the immunoSEQ multiplex PCR assay. This immuneACCESS table, as held by TCRdb, lists in-frame sequences with V and J called but not all clones. Of the missing ones, under half trace to an unresolved V gene in checked studies; the others have no known cause. The sample table shows 150,000 to 200,000 clones, and 88% are seen once. Approximately 4.5% of the sample is taken by the ten largest. The specimen sequenced was peripheral blood. The receptors originated from a human donor in a cohort sampled during active COVID-19.

The CDR3 protein is CASSYGGTEAFF. CDR3 coding DNA: TGTGCCAGCAGTTACGGGGGCACTGAAGCTTTCTTT. This sequence joins TRBV12-3 or TRBV12-4 and TRBJ1-1; a weak D match, TRBD1 (5 bases). The CDR3 has 12 residues. Trimming cost V 4 bases and J 4 bases, with 7 bases left between them.

This sequence joins TRBV6-2 or TRBV6-3 and TRBJ2-5; TRBD1 agrees at 9 bases. With 2 bases clipped from V and 6 bases from J, the junction kept 7 bases outside the gene matches. The CDR3 totals 15 residues. Germline CDR1 is MNHEY and CDR2 is SVGEGT. The CDR3 loop is CASSYTDRGLKTQYF. The DNA for the CDR3 is TGTGCCAGCAGTTACACCGACAGGGGGTTAAAGACCCAGTACTTC.

The chain is built from TRBV7-9 and TRBJ2-3; 13 bases are a match to TRBD2. In germline, CDR1 is SEHNR, CDR2 FQNEAQ (reference sequence). With V trimmed by 6 bases and J by 5 bases, 8 bases remained unmatched. This CDR3 is built from 16 residues. DNA for the CDR3: TGTGCCAGCAGTCCAACTAGCGGGAGGGCCAGAGATACGCAGTATTTT. Translated: CASSPTSGRARDTQYF.

The chain recombines TRBV5-1 with TRBJ2-1; D may be TRBD2 (5 bases). V was pared by 0 bases and J by 0 bases, with 10 bases between. This CDR3 comprises 16 residues. Germline V gene lookup returns CDR1 SGHRS and CDR2 YFSETQ. For the CDR3, the DNA is TGCGCCAGCAGCTTGGAAACGGGGAGCTCCTACAATGAGCAGTTCTTC. It is translated as CASSLETGSSYNEQFF.

This chain links TRBV5-1 with TRBJ2-3, with 13 nucleotides matching TRBD2. Germline values: CDR1 SGHRS, CDR2 YFSETQ. This CDR3 has 16 residues. V trimming: 3 bases; J trimming: 6 bases; junction bases outside the gene matches: 7. The CDR3 reads CASSWGLAGPRDTQYF. The CDR3 DNA is TGCGCCAGCAGCTGGGGACTAGCGGGACCTAGGGATACGCAGTATTTT.

The chain is built from TRBV27 and TRBJ2-1; 10 bases map to TRBD1. The CDR3 runs to 20 residues. The trim removed 8 bases at V and 12 bases at J, leaving 31 bases unmatched. The germline V gene encodes CDR1 MNHEY and CDR2 SMNVEV (reference sequence). As DNA, the CDR3 is TGTGCCAGCCCGGACAGGGGGGTTGGTTATGGCGGGAGTCTTTGCTTGAGGCAGTTCTTC. This encodes CASPDRGVGYGGSLCLRQFF.

About this clone itself: Within the sample, other DNA sequences also encode this same CDR3. The V gene is TRBV7-2, the J gene TRBJ2-7, with a tentative D call TRBD1 (5 bases). Trimming left V 0 bases short and J 5 bases short, with 8 bases between. The CDR3 sequence is 13 residues long. The V gene's germline CDR1 is SGHTA and CDR2 FQGNSA. Here the CDR3 reads CASSLAGRDEQYF. Written as DNA, the CDR3 is TGTGCCAGCAGCTTAGCGGGCAGGGACGAGCAGTACTTC.

The chain is built from TRBV27 and TRBJ2-7; 10 positions agree with TRBD1. CDR3 length: 18 amino acids. From germline, CDR1 is MNHEY and CDR2 SMNVEV (reference sequence). V gave up 7 bases and J gave up 3 bases; unmatched junction bases: 18. The CDR3 loop reads CASNPWGGGQGEVYEQYF. The CDR3, as DNA: TGTGCCAGCAATCCTTGGGGGGGTGGACAGGGGGAAGTCTACGAGCAGTACTTC.

This chain links TRBV11-3 with TRBJ2-7, with a tentative D call TRBD1 (5 bases). This CDR3 contains 16 residues. Per the germline V gene, CDR1 is SGHNT and CDR2 is YENEEA. Trimming removed 5 bases at V and 0 bases at J, with 17 bases between. CDR3 nucleotide sequence: TGTGCCAGCAGCGACAGAAATTACCTGAGCTCCTACGAGCAGTACTTC. Its translation: CASSDRNYLSSYEQYF.